Below, 26 T cell receptor beta chains from the same sample are listed, as sequenced in a study of blood T cell repertoires in COVID-19. Sequencing used immunoSEQ multiplex PCR; TCRdb keeps in-frame clones, though not all of them. This table has roughly 86,000 clones, about 85% appearing once. The sequencing sample was made of peripheral blood. These TCRs come from an elderly woman with COVID-19, enrolled during active disease.

The J gene is TRBJ2-5, the V gene TRBV20-1; D unresolved. Per germline, CDR1 DFQATT and CDR2 SNEGSKA (reference sequence). Trimming cost V 3 bases and J 4 bases, with 9 bases left between them. CDR3 size: 12 residues. CDR3 DNA sequence: TGCAGTGCTAGTCAGGCAGGAGAGACCCAGTACTTC. Translation gives CSASQAGETQYF.

V usage is TRBV6-5 and J usage is TRBJ1-1; D perhaps matches TRBD1 (6 bases). The V end lost 6 bases, the J end lost 4 bases, and 18 bases lay between the germline ends. The CDR3 runs 15 residues. Germline CDR1 reads MNHEY; CDR2 reads SVGAGI. CDR3 DNA sequence: TGTGCCAGCAGGAAACCGGGACATTGGGGCACTGAAGCTTTCTTT. Translation gives CASRKPGHWGTEAFF.

The chain employs TRBV7-8 and TRBJ2-5; D possibly corresponds to TRBD1 (6 bases). This CDR3 is 14 amino acids long. V shed 2 bases and J shed 4 bases, with 11 bases lying between them. Per germline, CDR1 SGHVS and CDR2 FQNEAQ. The CDR3 DNA is TGTGCCAGCAGCTTAATTACAGGGCGAGAGACCCAGTACTTC. Translating gives CASSLITGRETQYF.

The chain has TRBV19 and TRBJ2-1; D is undetermined. Trimming took 1 base from V and 2 from J, leaving 6 bases between them. This CDR3 region has 14 residues. From germline, CDR1 is LNHDA and CDR2 SQIVND (reference sequence). CDR3 protein: CASSIAGAYNEQFF. Here the CDR3 DNA reads TGTGCCAGTAGTATAGCCGGAGCCTACAATGAGCAGTTCTTC.

The chain recombines TRBV6-1 with TRBJ2-7, with TRBD1 matching over 8 bases. CDR3 length: 16 amino acids. The trim removed 2 bases at V and 5 bases at J, leaving 11 bases unmatched. Germline loops: CDR1 MNHNS, CDR2 SASEGT. Here the CDR3 reads CASSETTGQGFHEQYF. The DNA of the CDR3 is TGTGCCAGCAGTGAAACGACCGGACAGGGCTTCCACGAGCAGTACTTC.

The CDR3 DNA is TGCGCCAGCAGCCCACCACAGGGGAGTGAGCAGTTCTTC. Amino acid sequence: CASSPPQGSEQFF. The V call is TRBV5-1, the J call TRBJ2-1, with TRBD1 matching 7 bases. There are 13 residues in the CDR3. Trimming cost V 4 bases and J 9 bases; bases outside gene matches: 7. Germline CDR1 and CDR2: SGHRS and YFSETQ.

The rearrangement joins TRBV10-3 to TRBJ2-1, with D possibly being TRBD1 (6 bases). Germline V lookup: CDR1 ENHRY, CDR2 SYGVKD. The CDR3 runs to 13 residues. The V end lost 8 bases, the J end lost 10 bases, and 18 bases lay between the germline ends. CDR3 in DNA: TGTGCCATCGGCTCCCGACAGGCAGTAGAGCAGTTCTTC. This codes for CAIGSRQAVEQFF.

The genes are TRBV18 and TRBJ2-3; 12 nucleotides agree with TRBD2. The V gene's germline CDR1 is KGHSH and CDR2 LQKENI. This CDR3 has 16 amino acids. Trimming removed 2 bases from V and 4 bases from J; junction bases left unmatched: 4. CDR3 nucleotide sequence: TGTGCCAGCTCACCAATACTAGCGGGAGGCCCAGATACGCAGTATTTT. The encoded protein is CASSPILAGGPDTQYF.

The chain combines TRBV13 with TRBJ2-3; 9 positions agree with TRBD2. Looked up from germline, CDR1 is PRHDT and CDR2 is FYEKMQ (reference sequence). This CDR3 is built from 17 residues. V shed 7 bases, J shed 5 bases, and the junction held 16 bases outside the gene matches. The DNA for the CDR3 is TGTGCCAGCAACTCGCGGCGGGGGGGCCTTCCGGGAGATACGCAGTATTTT. Protein product: CASNSRRGGLPGDTQYF.

The rearrangement links TRBV4-1 to TRBJ2-1; a weak D match, TRBD2 (5 bases). CDR3 size: 15 residues. The V and J ends lost 0 bases and 0 bases respectively, with 6 bases between them. Germline loops: CDR1 MGHRA, CDR2 YSYEKL. The CDR3 spells CASSQDTSSYNEQFF. Written as DNA, the CDR3 is TGCGCCAGCAGCCAAGACACTAGCTCCTACAATGAGCAGTTCTTC.

The rearrangement links TRBV12-3 or TRBV12-4 to TRBJ1-5, with 8 bases aligning to TRBD1. With 6 bases clipped from V and 6 bases from J, the junction kept 4 bases outside the gene matches. The CDR3 is 13 residues long. The CDR3 DNA is TGTGCCAGCAGGAAACAGGGGGGTCAGCCCCAGCATTTT. The encoded protein is CASRKQGGQPQHF.

This clone was observed a single time. The rearrangement uses TRBV11-2 and TRBJ2-7, with 7 bases matching TRBD1. Germline V gene sequence: CDR1 SGHAT, CDR2 FQNNGV. CDR3 length: 14 amino acids. Losses at the gene ends were 5 bases for V and 2 bases for J; bases not matched to a gene: 6. Here the CDR3 reads CASSPRQGAYEQYF. CDR3 sequence (DNA): TGTGCCAGCAGCCCCCGACAGGGAGCCTACGAGCAGTACTTC.

This chain joins TRBV5-1 and TRBJ2-7, with TRBD2 matching over 8 bases. The trim removed 4 bases at V and 3 bases at J, leaving 6 bases unmatched. Germline assignment: CDR1 SGHRS and CDR2 YFSETQ. The CDR3 totals 14 residues. The CDR3: CASSLLAEGYEQYF. CDR3 nucleotide sequence: TGCGCCAGCAGCCTACTAGCGGAGGGCTACGAGCAGTACTTC.

This chain connects TRBV19 to TRBJ1-2, with D uncertain. Between the trimmed V and J ends, which lost 7 bases and 4 bases, there was a span of 10 bases. The germline V gene encodes CDR1 LNHDA and CDR2 SQIVND (reference sequence). The CDR3 runs 12 residues. The CDR3 region has the DNA TGTGCCAGTACCATGGGAGGCTATGGCTACACCTTC. Its protein is CASTMGGYGYTF. Using reference TRBV19 and TRBJ1-2 for the parts outside the CDR3, the full variable domain is DGGITQSPKYLFRKEGQNVTLSCEQNLNHDAMYWYRQDPGQGLRLIYYSQIVNDFQKGDIAEGYSVSREKKESFPLTVTSAQKNPTAFYLCASTMGGYGYTFGSGTRLTVV.

The rearrangement uses TRBV3-1 (or the pseudogene TRBV3-2) and TRBJ1-2, with a weak D call TRBD1 (6 bases). Germline CDR1 reads LGHDT; CDR2 reads YNNKEL (reference sequence). This CDR3 has 14 residues. The V gene lost 3 bases and the J gene lost 6 bases, with 14 bases spanning the gap. As DNA, the CDR3 is TGTGCCAGCAGCCATGGGCAGGGGTCGAATGGCTACACCTTC. Protein: CASSHGQGSNGYTF.

The chain joins TRBV11-2 to TRBJ1-2; D perhaps matches TRBD1 (6 bases). This CDR3 is 13 amino acids long. Germline CDR1 SGHAT, CDR2 FQNNGV. Trimming cost V 3 bases and J 8 bases, with 13 bases left between them. DNA of the CDR3: TGTGCCAGCAGCTTTAGGGGGTCTTGGGGCTACACCTTC. Translating gives CASSFRGSWGYTF.

V is TRBV10-3 and J is TRBJ1-2; the D is unclear. The germline V gene encodes CDR1 ENHRY and CDR2 SYGVKD. V was trimmed by 3 bases and J by 2 bases, leaving 10 bases between them. There are 14 residues in the CDR3. The chain's CDR3 is CAISEWASNYGYTF. CDR3 DNA sequence: TGTGCCATCAGTGAATGGGCTTCCAACTATGGCTACACCTTC.

The rearrangement links TRBV28 to TRBJ2-7; 7 bases are shared with TRBD1. This CDR3 contains 14 residues. The V gene end was trimmed by 6 bases and the J gene end by 2 bases; junction bases not matched to a gene: 7. Germline V gene sequence: CDR1 MDHEN, CDR2 SYDVKM. The CDR3 loop reads CASSIDRATYEQYF. The DNA for the CDR3 is TGTGCCAGCAGCATCGACAGGGCCACCTACGAGCAGTACTTC. The full variable domain, in which reference TRBV28 and TRBJ2-7 provide the parts outside the CDR3, is DVKVTQSSRYLVKRTGEKVFLECVQDMDHENMFWYRQDPGLGLRLIYFSYDVKMKEKGDIPEGYSVSREKKERFSLILESASTNQTSMYLCASSIDRATYEQYFGPGTRLTVT.

The rearrangement links TRBV29-1 to TRBJ2-7; TRBD2 might be the D (7 bases). V shed 0 bases and J shed 3 bases, with 15 bases lying between them. Germline CDR1 reads SQVTM; CDR2 reads ANQGSEA. The CDR3 runs to 15 residues. The CDR3 DNA reads as TGCAGCGTTGAAGATCCCGCGGGGGCCTTCTACGAGCAGTACTTC. This codes for CSVEDPAGAFYEQYF.

V gene TRBV4-3 combines with J gene TRBJ1-4; maybe TRBD1 (5 bases). CDR3 length: 15 amino acids. V was cut by 0 bases and J by 3 bases, with 8 bases left in between. Looked up from germline, CDR1 is LGHNA and CDR2 is YSLEER. The chain's CDR3 is CASSQDTGANEKLFF. CDR3 in DNA: TGCGCCAGCAGCCAAGATACGGGGGCTAATGAAAAACTGTTTTTT.

The V call is TRBV27, the J call TRBJ2-1; tentatively, D is TRBD2 (6 bases). Trimming shortened V by 5 bases and J by 6 bases, and 23 bases separated the two germline ends. Germline CDR1 is MNHEY and CDR2 is SMNVEV (reference sequence). This CDR3 region has 17 residues. CDR3 DNA: TGTGCCAGCAGTCACCCGCTTGGGACTCTCAGGGTCAATGAGCAGTTCTTC. It yields the protein CASSHPLGTLRVNEQFF.

This chain connects TRBV11-2 to TRBJ2-1; D is possibly TRBD1 (6 bases). Between the trimmed V and J ends, which lost 5 bases and 1 base, there was a span of 12 bases. CDR3 length: 15 residues. Per the germline V gene, CDR1 is SGHAT and CDR2 is FQNNGV. Written as DNA, the CDR3 is TGTGCCAGCAGCCAAAGGACAGTATCCTACAATGAGCAGTTCTTC. Its translation is CASSQRTVSYNEQFF.

The J gene is TRBJ1-5, the V gene TRBV28; possibly TRBD1 for D (6 bases). V shed 4 bases and J shed 7 bases, with 14 bases lying between them. The CDR3 is 14 residues long. Looked up from germline, CDR1 is MDHEN and CDR2 is SYDVKM. The DNA of the CDR3 is TGTGCCAGCAGTTCCGACGGGACAAGACAGCCCCAGCATTTT. Its translation: CASSSDGTRQPQHF. Looking up the rest from reference TRBV28 and TRBJ1-5 gives the full variable domain: DVKVTQSSRYLVKRTGEKVFLECVQDMDHENMFWYRQDPGLGLRLIYFSYDVKMKEKGDIPEGYSVSREKKERFSLILESASTNQTSMYLCASSSDGTRQPQHFGDGTRLSIL.

This sequence joins TRBV5-6 and TRBJ1-5; TRBD1 agrees at 8 bases. The CDR3 has 15 amino acids. CDR1 and CDR2 from the germline V gene are SGHDT and YYEEEE. With V trimmed by 1 base and J by 4 bases, 4 bases remained unmatched. CDR3 sequence reads: CASSLFRQGNQPQHF. CDR3 DNA sequence: TGTGCCAGCAGCTTGTTCCGACAGGGGAATCAGCCCCAGCATTTT.

This chain uses TRBV18 with TRBJ2-2; TRBD2 aligns across 10 bases. J was trimmed by 5 bases and V by 4 bases; bases with no gene match: 13. The length of the CDR3 is 18 residues. Looked up from germline, CDR1 is KGHSH and CDR2 is LQKENI. CDR3 residues: CASSQTTEAGGLTGELFF. DNA for the CDR3: TGTGCCAGCTCACAAACGACTGAAGCGGGAGGGCTGACCGGGGAGCTGTTTTTT.

Here the CDR3 reads CASSKTGQGATTEAFF. CDR3 DNA: TGTGCCAGCTCGAAAACCGGACAGGGGGCGACCACTGAAGCTTTCTTT. This chain links TRBV18 with TRBJ1-1; TRBD1 matches 11 bases. CDR1 is KGHSH, CDR2 LQKENI, per germline. V was pared by 6 bases and J by 4 bases, with 10 bases of the junction left unmatched. The CDR3 consists of 16 residues.